The sequence of this T cell receptor beta chain was determined in a study of T cells in Graves' hyperthyroidism and ophthalmopathy. Comment on this clonotype: Its antigen is currently unknown.

Trimming took off 6 bases at V and 1 base at J, with 11 bases between the two ends. The CDR3 runs 14 residues. Germline assignment: CDR1 MNHEY and CDR2 SMNVEV (reference sequence). RNA transcripts provided the source from which TCR beta CDR3 regions were amplified. The primer set for the first-round RT-PCR of the TCR CDR3 was HTBI. TCRdb redid the calling of the multiplex PCR reads with MiXCR, one entry per CDR3 protein. The table shows hundreds of thousands of distinct CDR3 sequences, with approximately 14% occurring only once. Regarding the study as a whole: Among thyroid clonotypes expanded above 0.001, most also appeared in blood.

Hyperthyroidism, newly diagnosed and lasting under 2 months, affected patients aged 18 to 65. The genes are TRBV27 and TRBJ2-3, with D unresolved. The sequencing input was blood. This receptor was obtained from a woman aged 18-30 years with Graves' hyperthyroidism. The CDR3 DNA sequence: TGTGCCAGCAGGCTTGTTGGAGGCACAGATACGCAGTATTTT. Translation gives CASRLVGGTDTQYF.